The present T cell receptor beta chain was sequenced within a study of T cell responses to AZD1222 COVID-19 vaccine. Across the study: Investigators merged groups given second doses at roughly 4 or roughly 12 weeks.

The CDR3 consists of 15 residues. Germline values: CDR1 MNHEY, CDR2 SVGAGI. Trimming cost V 8 bases and J 2 bases; bases outside gene matches: 11. Data came from immunoSEQ multiplex PCR; TCRdb stores just in-frame clones and leaves some out. This table has about 120,000 clones, approximately 90% appearing once. General study results and limits: Across the whole spike, CD4 TCRs peaked at regions 160-218 and 743-854. Among the donors, most were white British and more were female, and clonal diversity was possibly underestimated. Reportedly, nearly half of unique spike TCRs recognized epitopes outside B.1.351/B.1.1.7 mutations.

Worth noting for this clone: Its antigen is unknown.

The receptor was isolated from an adult in good health. The sequencing here drew on peripheral blood, taken on day 0 of AZD1222 vaccination. The chain joins TRBV6-5 to TRBJ2-7; 8 bases are a match to TRBD2. CDR3 bases: TGTGCCAGCCACGCACTAGCGGAATTTCCCTACGAGCAGTACTTC. This codes for CASHALAEFPYEQYF.